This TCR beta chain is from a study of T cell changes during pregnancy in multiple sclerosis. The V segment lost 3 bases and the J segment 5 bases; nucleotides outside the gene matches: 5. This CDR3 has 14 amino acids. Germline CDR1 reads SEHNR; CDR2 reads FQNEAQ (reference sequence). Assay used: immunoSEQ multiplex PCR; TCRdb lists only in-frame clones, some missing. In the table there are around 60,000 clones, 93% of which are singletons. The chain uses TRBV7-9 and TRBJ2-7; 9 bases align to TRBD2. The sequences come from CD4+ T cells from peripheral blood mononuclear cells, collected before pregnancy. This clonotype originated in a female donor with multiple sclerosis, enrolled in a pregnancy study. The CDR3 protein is CASSFSGGRDEQYF. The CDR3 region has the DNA TGTGCCAGCAGCTTTTCTGGCGGGAGGGACGAGCAGTACTTC.